This T cell receptor beta chain was sequenced during a study of blood T cell repertoires in COVID-19 (dated by TCRdb to about 2020). General notes on the study: The collaborator samples originated in the United States, Italy and Spain and spanned the acute and convalescent phases of COVID-19. The material from the prospective study consisted of cDNA or gDNA derived from T cells, B-cell-depleted T cells, or PBMCs. Deeply sampled blood TCRbeta repertoires from subjects exposed to, actively infected with, or recovered from COVID-19 were included in the dataset. The repertoires were released in a freely available public database meant as a resource for research on the immune response to SARS-CoV-2. The samples were drawn from two sources: the first 160 participants of the ongoing ImmuneRACE study, and 950 to 1,500 subjects contributed by 6 global collaborators. Nearly every sample came with metadata listing a de-identified subject ID, COVID-19 status, age in years and sex. Where available, HLA class I and class II types were obtained from metadata supplied by the sample provider rather than from assay-based typing. General conclusions and limits of the study: Clinical and demographic metadata were provided uncurated, with the amount varying by source and participant.

Collaborating institutions collected whole blood in K2EDTA tubes following their own protocols. For TCRbeta analysis, collaborators shipped samples as frozen whole blood, isolated PBMCs, or DNA extracted from either of those sample types. Reading the germline V gene gives CDR1 MGHRA and CDR2 YSYEKL. The CDR3 spans 15 residues, from the cysteine through the phenylalanine. Left in the record is the CDR3 DNA by itself, 45 bases read in frame from the first base. V drops 0 bases and J drops 4 bases, leaving 12 bases in between. The immunoSEQ Assay, a bias-controlled multiplex PCR, was used to amplify TCRbeta CDR3 regions from genomic DNA. Turning to the authors' computational methods: The number of nucleated cells in each sample was estimated from the amplification of reference gene primers within the assay. Sequence reads were collapsed and filtered to measure the absolute abundance of every unique TCRbeta CDR3 rearrangement. For each sample, productive Simpson clonality was calculated as the square root of Simpson's diversity index across productive rearrangements. Here the immuneACCESS table is served through TCRdb, limited to in-frame sequences with V and J called. Missing clones are a known gap in these copies; in checked studies unresolved V genes cover under half, and the rest lacks a known reason. D and trimming were read from the DNA, whereas the V and J calls and clone size are those reported in that table. Across this sample there are about 150,000 clones, with about 88% seen only once. More than 2% of the sample belongs to the ten largest clones.

In the case of this clone: Its antigen remains unidentified. The sample holds no much larger clone one base away, and base qualities are not on file.

Input material: peripheral blood. The origin of this receptor is a woman in her seventies with acute or convalescent COVID-19. The rearranged chain carries TRBV4-1 and TRBJ1-1, with the D gene call left open. CDR3 protein: CASSQDVREGTEAFF. The nucleotides are TGCGCCAGCAGCCAAGATGTGAGGGAGGGCACTGAAGCTTTCTTT.